This T cell receptor delta chain is drawn from a study of Vδ1+ human thymocytes. The CDR3 consists of 18 residues. Germline-derived CDR1 and CDR2 are TSWWSYY and QGS. J lost 0 bases, V lost 0 bases, and 8 bases had no gene match. After alphabeta T cell depletion, CD3+ Vdelta1+ Vdelta2- thymocytes were sorted. Overall study results and limits: Thymic TRG and TRD repertoires appeared highly polyclonal, with Gaussian CDR3 length distributions. Despite high sort purity, roughly a fifth of thymic T cell receptor delta sequences were Vdelta2.

The template was reverse-transcribed extracted RNA. Multiplex PCR used pooled V-gene forward primers and a constant-region reverse primer to amplify CDR3s. TCRdb re-called the multiplex PCR reads using CATT. The sample gives tens of thousands of delta-chain clones, roughly 16% of which show up once; about 0.38% is in the top ten. This clone was observed a few times. Its antigen is unknown. The receptor comes from a girl under three years old who had congenital heart surgery. The V and J genes are TRDV1 and TRDJ1, with 9 bases aligning to TRDD2. Material for sequencing was Vdelta1+ gamma-delta thymocytes from the thymus. Subset denoted: FACS-sorted CD3+ TCRalphabeta- TCRVdelta1+ TCRVdelta2- thymocytes. CDR3 bases: TGTGCTCTTGGGGAACTCCTTCCTACCTTGACTGACACCGATAAACTCATCTTT. It codes for CALGELLPTLTDTDKLIF.